This TCR beta chain appears in the sequencing data of a study of blood T cell repertoires in COVID-19. On the study more broadly: COVID-19 samples from acute and convalescent phases originated in the United States, Italy and Spain. PBMCs, B-cell-depleted T cells, or T cells provided the cDNA or gDNA that made up the material.

One Seattle source followed patients from active infection through their disease course. The junction had 15 bases not matched to a gene; V was cut back by 3 bases and J by 4 bases. Germline-derived CDR1 and CDR2 are MNHEY and SMNVEV (reference sequence). The CDR3 covers 18 residues. Source study methods: Using reference gene primer amplification, nucleated cell counts were estimated. Assay used: immunoSEQ multiplex PCR; TCRdb lists only in-frame clones, some missing. For V, J and clone size, that table is used; D and trimming come from the DNA. Counted here are approximately 270,000 clones, about 80% occurring once; the ten biggest clones make up around 16%.

Material for sequencing was peripheral blood. The V call is TRBV27, the J call TRBJ2-4; 7 bases align to TRBD1. The sequence was obtained from a person between 70 and 80 years old with COVID-19, enrolled during active disease. CDR3 amino acids: CASSFLPFGADRKNIQYF. The CDR3 DNA reads as TGTGCCAGCAGTTTCTTACCCTTCGGAGCGGACAGGAAAAACATTCAGTACTTC.